These 25 T cell receptor beta chains share one sample of origin, sequenced in a study of blood T cell repertoires in COVID-19. Some clones are missing from TCRdb's copy, which holds only in-frame ones; the method was immunoSEQ multiplex PCR. The profile shows 200,000 to 250,000 clones, 88% of them singletons. The source material was peripheral blood. Receptors were obtained from a woman aged 40 to 50 who had recovered from COVID-19.

The chain uses TRBV5-6 and TRBJ1-5; D is undetermined. Between the trimmed V and J ends, which lost 4 bases and 4 bases, there was a span of 15 bases. Germline CDR1 SGHDT, CDR2 YYEEEE. CDR3 length: 15 amino acids. The CDR3 bases are TGTGCCAGCAGCCCTACGCCGGCAGGTAATCAGCCCCAGCATTTT. Protein: CASSPTPAGNQPQHF.

This clone was counted a single time. The genes are TRBV6-1 and TRBJ2-7; D gene uncertain. CDR3 length: 13 amino acids. Looked up from germline, CDR1 is MNHNS and CDR2 is SASEGT. V shed 3 bases and J shed 2 bases, with 8 bases lying between them. CDR3 amino acids: CASSDGKPYEQYF. In nucleotides, the CDR3 is TGTGCCAGCAGTGATGGTAAGCCCTACGAGCAGTACTTC.

The chain uses TRBV10-3 and TRBJ2-7; maybe TRBD2 (6 bases). Germline V gives CDR1 ENHRY, CDR2 SYGVKD. The CDR3 contains 17 residues. Trimming removed 3 bases at V and 6 bases at J, with 24 bases between. As DNA, the CDR3 is TGTGCCATCAGTGATTCAACCGGAGGGAGTCCAGGCGGCGAGCAGTACTTC. This gives the protein CAISDSTGGSPGGEQYF.

J is TRBJ2-7 and V is TRBV19; 12 nucleotides line up with TRBD2. J lost 5 bases, V lost 2 bases, and 4 bases had no gene match. Germline CDR1 LNHDA, CDR2 SQIVND (reference sequence). The CDR3 contains 15 residues. The DNA for the CDR3 is TGTGCCAGTAGTATAAGACTAGCGGGAGCCCACGAGCAGTACTTC. The encoded protein is CASSIRLAGAHEQYF.

On this clone itself: One junction end does not reproduce the germline sequence, and a read error may be involved. The chain uses TRBV5-5 and TRBJ1-2, with 7 bases aligning to TRBD1. CDR3 length: 12 residues. Germline V gene sequence: CDR1 SGHKS, CDR2 YYEKEE (reference sequence). The CDR3 loop reads CASSSMTGTLFF. CDR3 sequence (DNA): TGTGCCAGCAGCTCCATGACAGGGACTTTATTCTTC.

The rearrangement uses TRBV30 and TRBJ1-4, with a weak D call TRBD1 (6 bases). This CDR3 region has 15 residues. CDR1 is GTSNPN, CDR2 SVGIG, per germline (reference sequence). Trimming removed 2 bases at V and 2 bases at J, with 12 bases between. The CDR3 DNA follows: TGTGCCTGGAGTCGGGGGGGCTCGACTAATGAAAAACTGTTTTTT. This translates into CAWSRGGSTNEKLFF.

This sequence joins TRBV6-6 and TRBJ1-5, with TRBD1 matching 7 bases. The CDR3 has 13 residues. Trimming took 5 bases from V and 6 from J; bases not matched to a gene: 4. The germline V gene encodes CDR1 MNHNY and CDR2 SVGAGI (reference sequence). The CDR3 DNA reads as TGTGCCAGCAGTGAGACAGGGTTTCAGCCCCAGCATTTT. This translates into CASSETGFQPQHF.

The V gene is TRBV19, the J gene TRBJ2-2, with 11 bases that match TRBD2. Germline trimming cut 5 bases from V and 2 bases from J; bases unmatched to any gene: 7. Per germline, CDR1 LNHDA and CDR2 SQIVND (reference sequence). The CDR3 consists of 17 residues. The CDR3 DNA is TGTGCCAGTAGTCCTCCTAGCGGGGGGTTAAACACCGGGGAGCTGTTTTTT. Protein sequence: CASSPPSGGLNTGELFF. Using reference TRBV19 and TRBJ2-2 for the parts outside the CDR3, the full variable domain is DGGITQSPKYLFRKEGQNVTLSCEQNLNHDAMYWYRQDPGQGLRLIYYSQIVNDFQKGDIAEGYSVSREKKESFPLTVTSAQKNPTAFYLCASSPPSGGLNTGELFFGEGSRLTVL.

The genes are TRBV29-1 and TRBJ2-5, with 7 bases identical to TRBD2. Germline assignment: CDR1 SQVTM and CDR2 ANQGSEA. The CDR3 covers 13 residues. V shed 4 bases and J 4 bases; nucleotides not matched to a gene: 6. CDR3 loop: CSVGTRGTETQYF. The CDR3 DNA sequence: TGCAGCGTTGGGACTAGGGGAACAGAGACCCAGTACTTC. Combining the CDR3 with reference TRBV29-1 and TRBJ2-5 gives the whole variable domain SAVISQKPSRDICQRGTSLTIQCQVDSQVTMMFWYRQQPGQSLTLIATANQGSEATYESGFVIDKFPISRPNLTFSTLTVSNMSPEDSSIYLCSVGTRGTETQYFGPGTRLLVL.

The genes are TRBV10-2 and TRBJ2-5; D may be TRBD2 (6 bases). CDR3 size: 15 residues. Germline V gene sequence: CDR1 WSHSY, CDR2 SAAADI. With 6 bases removed from V and 7 bases from J, the gap between germline ends came to 21 bases. The CDR3 region has the DNA TGCGCCAGCAGCGAGGAGGGGTGGGAGGAGGGGACCCAGTACTTC. Translating gives CASSEEGWEEGTQYF.

This chain connects TRBV2 to TRBJ2-2; D might be TRBD1 (5 bases). The CDR3 sequence is 16 residues long. V was cut by 6 bases and J by 1 base, with 15 bases left in between. CDR1 and CDR2 (germline): SNHLY, FYNNEI. The CDR3 DNA sequence: TGTGCCAGCAGCATAAGGTCAGGGATGAACACCGGGGAGCTGTTTTTT. Translated: CASSIRSGMNTGELFF.

The rearrangement uses TRBV19 and TRBJ2-2, with unresolved D. CDR3 length equals 15 residues. Germline V gene sequence: CDR1 LNHDA, CDR2 SQIVND (reference sequence). V shed 5 bases and J shed 4 bases, with 14 bases lying between them. The CDR3 loop reads CASSPRSSTTGELFF. In DNA, the CDR3 is TGTGCCAGTAGTCCCCGGAGCTCCACCACCGGGGAGCTGTTTTTT.

The chain carries TRBV10-3 and TRBJ2-7; TRBD2 agrees at 12 bases. With 4 bases clipped from V and 5 bases from J, the junction kept 15 bases outside the gene matches. The CDR3 loop spans 18 amino acids. Germline values: CDR1 ENHRY, CDR2 SYGVKD. CDR3 in amino acids: CAISGPPHETSGRHEQYF. The CDR3 bases are TGTGCCATCAGTGGGCCCCCCCATGAGACTAGCGGGAGACACGAGCAGTACTTC.

This clone was counted only a few times. The chain is built from TRBV27 and TRBJ2-7, with 7 bases identical to TRBD2. Germline CDR1 and CDR2: MNHEY and SMNVEV (reference sequence). The CDR3 is made up of 15 amino acids. V was pared by 5 bases and J by 2 bases, with 9 bases of the junction left unmatched. The CDR3 DNA is TGTGCCAGCAGTCCCGGCCAGCGGGGAGCCTACGAGCAGTACTTC. This codes for CASSPGQRGAYEQYF.

The gene calls are TRBV5-1 and TRBJ2-1, with 12 bases lining up with TRBD2. CDR3 length: 17 amino acids. Germline CDR1 reads SGHRS; CDR2 reads YFSETQ. V gave up 0 bases and J gave up 8 bases; unmatched junction bases: 9. The CDR3 coding sequence is TGCGCCAGCAGCTTGGTGGCTAGCGGGAGGGCCAGTGATGAGCAGTTCTTC. Protein: CASSLVASGRASDEQFF.

This chain links TRBV7-8 with TRBJ2-3; TRBD2 agrees at 9 bases. Germline V gene sequence: CDR1 SGHVS, CDR2 FQNEAQ. V dropped 5 bases and J dropped 3; count of bases not matched to a gene: 6. This CDR3 has 15 residues. The CDR3 is CASSRSGSRTDTQYF. CDR3 coding DNA: TGTGCCAGCAGCCGTAGCGGGAGTCGTACAGATACGCAGTATTTT.

CDR3 protein: CASSQDSPVTLYNSPLHF. CDR3 nucleotide sequence: TGTGCCAGCAGCCAAGATTCCCCAGTGACTCTTTATAATTCACCCCTCCACTTT. This chain uses TRBV14 with TRBJ1-6; D is unclear. Germline lookup yields CDR1 SGHDN and CDR2 FVKESK. Trimming cost V 0 bases and J 4 bases, with 16 bases left between them. The CDR3 is made up of 18 amino acids.

V usage is TRBV11-1 and J usage is TRBJ2-7; D is perhaps TRBD2 (5 bases). Looked up from germline, CDR1 is SGHAT and CDR2 is FQDESV (reference sequence). The CDR3 is 16 amino acids. V gave up 2 bases and J gave up 4 bases, with 18 bases separating them. CDR3 coding DNA: TGTGCCAGCAGCTTAATTCAGAGCGAGCGGTCGTACGAGCAGTACTTC. Its translation is CASSLIQSERSYEQYF.

The chain employs TRBV5-1 and TRBJ2-5, with TRBD1 matching over 7 bases. The length of the CDR3 is 14 residues. From germline, CDR1 is SGHRS and CDR2 YFSETQ. Losses at the gene ends were 4 bases for V and 5 bases for J; bases not matched to a gene: 8. CDR3 in DNA: TGCGCCAGCAGCCCTACAGGGGTGGGCGAGACCCAGTACTTC. Translated, it gives CASSPTGVGETQYF. Looking up the rest from reference TRBV5-1 and TRBJ2-5 gives the full variable domain: KAGVTQTPRYLIKTRGQQVTLSCSPISGHRSVSWYQQTPGQGLQFLFEYFSETQRNKGNFPGRFSGRQFSNSRSEMNVSTLELGDSALYLCASSPTGVGETQYFGPGTRLLVL.

Remarks on this clone: At one of its ends the junction is not consistent with the germline gene, which may arise from a read error. This chain uses TRBV24-1 with TRBJ2-2; 7 bases are shared with TRBD1. In germline, CDR1 is KGHDR, CDR2 SFDVKD. The length of the CDR3 is 16 residues. The CDR3 region is CATSEPGGPNAGELFF. CDR3 nucleotides: TGTGCCACCAGTGAGCCAGGGGGACCGAACGCCGGGGAGCTGTTTTTT.

This CDR3 reads CASSHGEGGSTDTQYF. For the CDR3, the DNA is TGCGCCAGCAGCCACGGAGAGGGAGGCTCTACAGATACGCAGTATTTT. This chain joins TRBV5-1 and TRBJ2-3; D may be TRBD2 (6 bases). Trimming removed 4 bases at V and 3 bases at J, with 18 bases between. This CDR3 contains 16 residues. Germline V gives CDR1 SGHRS, CDR2 YFSETQ.

The genes are TRBV30 and TRBJ2-7; D is possibly TRBD1 (5 bases). CDR1 is GTSNPN, CDR2 SVGIG, per germline (reference sequence). V was clipped by 0 bases and J by 6 bases, with 12 bases between them. CDR3 length: 13 amino acids. CDR3 protein: CAWSVAGQAEQYF. The DNA for the CDR3 is TGTGCCTGGAGTGTCGCCGGACAAGCCGAGCAGTACTTC.

This chain links TRBV9 with TRBJ2-7; TRBD2 matches 12 bases. After removal of 0 bases from V and 3 bases from J, the junction contained 4 bases not matched to a gene. The CDR3 has 16 residues. From germline, CDR1 is SGDLS and CDR2 YYNGEE. The DNA for the CDR3 is TGTGCCAGCAGCGTAGATCTAGCGGGAGGGGTCTACGAGCAGTACTTC. It specifies CASSVDLAGGVYEQYF.

The genes are TRBV11-2 and TRBJ1-4; D call uncertain. Trimming took off 2 bases at V and 4 bases at J, with 11 bases between the two ends. Germline V gene lookup returns CDR1 SGHAT and CDR2 FQNNGV. The CDR3 runs to 15 residues. The CDR3 DNA sequence: TGTGCCAGCAGCTTAAGATATGGGCTTAATGAAAAACTGTTTTTT. Translating it yields CASSLRYGLNEKLFF. The complete variable domain, with remaining parts taken from reference TRBV11-2 and TRBJ1-4, reads EAGVAQSPRYKIIEKRQSVAFWCNPISGHATLYWYQQILGQGPKLLIQFQNNGVVDDSQLPKDRFSAERLKGVDSTLKIQPAKLEDSAVYLCASSLRYGLNEKLFFGSGTQLSVL.

V is TRBV7-8 and J is TRBJ2-1; TRBD1 matches 8 bases. This CDR3 is built from 15 residues. Germline CDR1 SGHVS, CDR2 FQNEAQ. The V gene end was trimmed by 5 bases and the J gene end by 8 bases; junction bases not matched to a gene: 11. CDR3 sequence reads: CASSPRGRLLHEQFF. DNA of the CDR3: TGTGCCAGCAGCCCCAGGGGGCGTTTACTCCATGAGCAGTTCTTC. Combining the CDR3 with reference TRBV7-8 and TRBJ2-1 gives the whole variable domain GAGVSQSPRYKVAKRGQDVALRCDPISGHVSLFWYQQALGQGPEFLTYFQNEAQLDKSGLPSDRFFAERPEGSVSTLKIQRTQQEDSAVYLCASSPRGRLLHEQFFGPGTRLTVL.